This T cell receptor (beta chain) was identified in a study of T cells in Graves' hyperthyroidism and ophthalmopathy. The TCR beta CDR3 regions underwent amplification using RNA transcripts as the source. During a first-round RT-PCR of the TCR CDR3, the HTBI primer set was used. TCRdb re-called the multiplex PCR reads with MiXCR, one entry per CDR3 protein. The sample records about 720,000 distinct CDR3 sequences, less than 20% being singletons. Whole-study results and caveats: A model of 13 V-J features distinguished ophthalmopathy from stable hyperthyroidism.

This CDR3 comprises 13 residues. V shed 5 bases and J 2 bases; nucleotides not matched to a gene: 1. CDR1 is MNHEY and CDR2 is SMNVEV in the germline V gene (reference sequence). About this clonotype itself: Its target is unknown.

Pregnant or lactating patients were excluded, as were those with uncontrolled infection or other autoimmune disease. Diagnoses used clinical symptoms, serum thyroxine and TRAb, thyroid ultrasound and orbital computed tomography. Out of over 9 ml of fresh peripheral blood came the PBMCs. Material: blood. V is TRBV27 and J is TRBJ2-7, with TRBD1 identical over 9 bases. The receptor comes from a man between 18 and 35 years old with Graves' hyperthyroidism. CDR3 sequence (DNA): TGTGCCAGCAGTAACAGGGGGCCCTACGAGCAGTACTTC. The encoded protein is CASSNRGPYEQYF.